This T cell receptor beta chain came from a study of T cell clonotyping in hematopoietic cell transplantation. General study results and limits: Recipient TCR diversity dropped after transplant; expanded clonotypes rose from day 30 to 180. Graft donor and pretransplant recipient Inverse Simpson Index values predicted broader posttransplant TCR diversity.

Germline CDR1 is MNHEY and CDR2 is SVGAGI. The CDR3 length is 14 residues. Between the trimmed V and J ends, which lost 2 bases and 7 bases, there was a span of 14 bases. Blood collection times were about day -28 and days 30, 100, 180 posttransplant. With respect to this clone: Antigen specificity is unknown.

TCRdb's table, derived via immunoSEQ multiplex PCR, lists solely in-frame clones and lacks some. The table shows under 1,500 clones, with about 85% occurring only once. This chain uses TRBV6-5 with TRBJ1-2, with D perhaps matching TRBD1 (5 bases). Sequenced material: peripheral blood mononuclear cells, taken 180 days after allogeneic stem cell transplant. The sequence derives from a female patient aged 50-65 years who had an allogeneic stem cell transplant from an unrelated donor, so T cells may come from the graft donor. Some clones in this sample may be carry-over from other donors' samples. The CDR3 protein is CASSYADEGSGYTF. The CDR3 DNA follows: TGTGCCAGCAGTTACGCAGACGAGGGGAGTGGCTACACCTTC.